This is a list of T cell receptor beta chains from one sample in a study of T cell repertoires in cytomegalovirus infection. MiXCR, applied by TCRdb to the reads, yields one record per CDR3 protein. This table holds a few hundred thousand distinct CDR3 sequences, around a tenth found once. Sequenced material: PBMCs. The receptors originated from a human donor in good health (CMV status not recorded). Some clones in this sample may be carry-over from other donors' samples. The CDR3 runs from the conserved cysteine through the conserved F or W. A D gene is named only where the DNA matches it firmly. Clone size is shown for a subset of rows, as once, few, many or a class of expanded clone.

d_call	v_call	j_call	clone_size	cdr3_nt	cdr3_aa
TRBD2	TRBV11-2	TRBJ2-3	many	TGTGCCAGCAGCTTTGCGGGAGAAGGGTGGGCGCAGTATTTT	CASSFAGEGWAQYF
-	TRBV7-2	TRBJ1-2	many	TGTGCCAGCAGCACATACGAGACAGGCCCAGGCTACACCTTC	CASSTYETGPGYTF
-	TRBV11-2	TRBJ1-3	-	TGTGCCAGCAGCTTAGATCGCACAAATTCTGGAAACACCATATATTTT	CASSLDRTNSGNTIYF
-	TRBV7-3	TRBJ2-7	few	TGTGCCAGCAGCCACGTTCCCCACGAGCAGTACTTC	CASSHVPHEQYF
-	TRBV25-1	TRBJ1-6	-	TGTGCCAGCAGTGACCTCCGTCCAGGGGATTCACCCCTCCACTTT	CASSDLRPGDSPLHF
TRBD1	TRBV7-6	TRBJ2-1	many	TGTGCCAGCACCATAGGACAGGGGAGGCGCAATGAGCAGTTCTTC	CASTIGQGRRNEQFF
TRBD1	TRBV12-3/TRBV12-4	TRBJ2-2	many	TGTGCCAGCAGTCCCCACGGGACAGGGAACACCGGGGAGCTGTTTTTT	CASSPHGTGNTGELFF
-	TRBV7-2	TRBJ1-1	many	TGTGCCAGCAGCTTAGGTGGAAAGCCAGAAGCTTTCTTT	CASSLGGKPEAFF
-	TRBV12-3/TRBV12-4	TRBJ1-1	many	TGTGCCAGCAGTTTGACCGAGAACACTGAAGCTTTCTTT	CASSLTENTEAFF
-	TRBV20-1	TRBJ2-3	many	TGCAGTGCTCCCCGGGGGAGCGGCGTCACAGATACGCAGTATTTT	CSAPRGSGVTDTQYF
-	TRBV11-2	TRBJ2-1	many	TGTGCCAGCAGCTCCCTAAAGGGTAGGAAGGTGTACAATGAGCAGTTCTTC	CASSSLKGRKVYNEQFF
-	TRBV7-3	TRBJ2-1	many	TGTGCCAGCAGCCGGAACAGTGGGAAAATTAACAATGAGCAGTTCTTC	CASSRNSGKINNEQFF
-	TRBV12-3/TRBV12-4	TRBJ1-1	many	TGTGCCAGCAGCTCTACCGCGGACACGGGAATCTGGTACACTGAAGCTTTCTTT	CASSSTADTGIWYTEAFF
-	TRBV11-2	TRBJ2-7	-	TGTGCCAGCAGCTCCTTAAGCCACGAGCAGTACTTC	CASSSLSHEQYF
-	TRBV3-1	TRBJ1-1	-	TGTGCCAGCAGCCGCGGGGGGAGGCTGAACACTGAAGCTTTCTTT	CASSRGGRLNTEAFF
-	TRBV25-1	TRBJ2-4	few	TGTGCCAGCAGTGAATTAGGCCCCGAGGGCAAAAACATTCAGTACTTC	CASSELGPEGKNIQYF
-	TRBV7-2	TRBJ2-5	many	TGTGCCAGCAGCCCCCGGGGACAAAAAGAGACCCAGTACTTC	CASSPRGQKETQYF
TRBD1	TRBV7-2	TRBJ1-3	many	TGTGCCAGCAGCCCGACAGGGTTTGGAAACACCATATATTTT	CASSPTGFGNTIYF
-	TRBV6-1	TRBJ1-5	-	TGTGCCAGCCATTTGGGGGGGCAGCCCCAGCATTTT	CASHLGGQPQHF
-	TRBV20-1	TRBJ2-7	few	TGCAGTGCTAGGGGGGACCCCTACGAGCAGTACTTC	CSARGDPYEQYF
-	TRBV30	TRBJ2-1	few	TGTGCCTGGAGTTCTAGCTGGAGCCAGTTCTTC	CAWSSSWSQFF
TRBD2	TRBV20-1	TRBJ2-5	-	TGCAGTGCTAGATCCCTAGCGGGGGTGCCTATTTACCAAGAGACCCAGTACTTC	CSARSLAGVPIYQETQYF
TRBD1	TRBV6-1	TRBJ2-2	many	TGTGCCAGCAGTCGGGACAGGGACACCGGGGAGCTGTTTTTT	CASSRDRDTGELFF
-	TRBV6-5	TRBJ2-7	few	TGTGCCAGCCGTTCAGGGGCGGACGAGCAGTACTTC	CASRSGADEQYF
TRBD1	TRBV24-1	TRBJ1-1	few	TGTGCCACCAGTGCAGGGGGCAACACTGAAGCTTTCTTT	CATSAGGNTEAFF